This TCR beta chain was captured by sequencing in a study of T cells in Graves' hyperthyroidism and ophthalmopathy. Findings and limits, study-wide: Ophthalmopathy got predicted by the model a median 6.5 months before its onset.

The investigators amplified TCR beta CDR3 regions from RNA transcripts. A first-round RT-PCR of the TCR CDR3 used the HTBI primer set. MiXCR was run by TCRdb on the multiplex PCR reads, yielding one entry per CDR3 protein. The sample shows fewer than 450,000 distinct CDR3 sequences, approximately 18% of them seen only once. From germline, CDR1 is SGDLS and CDR2 YYNGEE. V shed 3 bases and J 5 bases; nucleotides not matched to a gene: 4. The CDR3 has 15 residues. This clonotype turned up a few times. Its specificity is not known. Sampled blood dates from first hyperthyroidism diagnosis, and it precedes any ophthalmopathy symptoms.

The chain couples TRBV9 to TRBJ2-1; TRBD2 agrees at 11 bases. The clonotype comes from a woman aged 25 to 39 with Graves' hyperthyroidism that later progressed to Graves' ophthalmopathy. What was sequenced was blood. The CDR3 protein is CASSEIAGGNNEQFF. CDR3 nucleotides: TGTGCCAGCAGCGAAATAGCGGGAGGGAACAATGAGCAGTTCTTC.